The clone carrying this TCR beta chain was seen only a few times. Its specificity is unknown. V lost 4 bases, J lost 7 bases, and 16 bases lay in between. Germline V gene data show CDR1 as LNHNV and CDR2 as YYDKDF (reference sequence). This CDR3 region has 14 residues. This sample was included in a study of T-cell reconstitution after alpha-beta-depleted transplantation in children. Findings and caveats of the study: It was newly produced T cells that mostly accounted for T-cell counts and diversity one year after transplant.

This sample's TCRbeta library carried unique molecular identifier barcodes. TCRdb recomputed calls from the PCR reads with MiXCR, one row per CDR3 protein. The sample contains 600,000 to 800,000 distinct CDR3 sequences, around 13% of which appear only once. The V gene is TRBV15, the J gene TRBJ1-2; D is possibly TRBD1 (5 bases). The receptor was isolated from a girl aged 2-10 years with congenital amegakaryocytic thrombocytopenia, due to receive a stem cell transplant. The input for sequencing was PBMCs, taken before TCRalphabeta/CD19-depleted stem cell transplant. The CDR3: CATSTRDSGFGYTF. Written as DNA, the CDR3 is TGTGCCACCAGCACCCGGGACTCAGGGTTTGGCTACACCTTC.